The following is a T cell receptor beta chain sequence with its context. The antigen remains undetermined. The read ends 3 residues early relative to the CDR3; the germline J gene fills the gap. This record belongs to a study of T cells in women clearing cervical HPV infection. Genomic DNA, averaging approximately 1,100 ng per sample, yielded TCR beta CDR3 via immunoSEQ. The data were produced by immunoSEQ multiplex PCR, yet TCRdb's version contains in-frame clones alone and is incomplete. Its table lists some 39,000 clones. Findings of the study overall: Cases and controls were distinguished at AUC about 0.79 by richness and V genes. TRBV6-7 abundance was lower in cases than controls (around 0.1% versus 0.15%).

All donors had a single incident cervical HPV16 infection, not prevalent. The CDR3 is made up of 17 amino acids. Between the trimmed V and J ends, which lost 4 bases and 0 bases, there was a span of 17 bases. Germline CDR1 is MGHRA and CDR2 is YSYEKL. V usage is TRBV4-1 and J usage is TRBJ2-3; tentatively, D is TRBD2 (6 bases). The material sequenced was blood buffy coat. The sequence was obtained from a woman between 18 and 70 years old with a cervical HPV16 infection that either progressed to CIN3+ or cleared (not recorded which). Here the CDR3 reads CASSPLIPGTSTDTQYF. The CDR3 DNA, read in part, is TGCGCCAGCAGCCCCCTAATCCCAGGGACTAGCACAGATACG.